The rows below give T cell receptor beta chains drawn from one sample of a study of blood T cell repertoires in COVID-19. Sequencing was performed with immunoSEQ multiplex PCR; in TCRdb, only in-frame clones are kept and a portion is missing. The table lists 75,000 to 95,000 clones, approximately 78% of them singletons. Sequencing was done on a sample of peripheral blood. The receptors come from a human donor in a cohort sampled during active COVID-19. The CDR3 runs from the conserved cysteine through the conserved F or W. A D gene is named only where the DNA matches it firmly. Some rows have no size entry. The others give once, few or many, or a class for an expanded clone.

V gene,clone size,D gene,J gene,CDR3 protein,CDR3 DNA
TRBV4-1,NA,NA,TRBJ2-7,CASSQDGGAFYEQYF,TGCGCCAGCAGCCAAGATGGAGGGGCATTCTACGAGCAGTACTTC
TRBV4-2,NA,NA,TRBJ2-7,CASSRPGTPGYEQYF,TGTGCCAGCAGCCGCCCCGGGACACCGGGCTACGAGCAGTACTTC
TRBV2,NA,TRBD1,TRBJ2-7,CASRETGGIGGEQYF,TGTGCCAGCAGAGAGACAGGGGGTATTGGAGGTGAGCAGTACTTC
TRBV11-2,NA,TRBD2,TRBJ2-1,CASSSRLAGEQFF,TGTGCCAGCAGCTCCAGGCTAGCGGGTGAGCAGTTCTTC
TRBV5-1,NA,NA,TRBJ1-1,CASSLAGYTEAFF,TGCGCCAGCAGCTTGGCGGGGTATACTGAAGCTTTCTTT
TRBV6-5,NA,TRBD1,TRBJ2-2,CASRRDSLGELFF,TGTGCCAGCAGGAGGGACAGTCTAGGGGAGCTGTTTTTT
TRBV4-1,NA,TRBD1,TRBJ2-2,CASSQGQGAGTGELFF,TGCGCCAGCAGCCAAGGACAGGGGGCGGGGACCGGGGAGCTGTTTTTT
TRBV18,NA,NA,TRBJ2-7,CASSPIRSYEQYF,TGTGCCAGCTCACCAATCCGCTCCTACGAGCAGTACTTC
TRBV7-9,NA,NA,TRBJ1-2,CASSLDVVRGSYGYTF,TGTGCCAGCAGCTTAGATGTAGTACGGGGATCGTATGGCTACACCTTC
TRBV4-2,NA,TRBD1,TRBJ1-2,CASSQDLLGQGYGYTF,TGTGCCAGCAGCCAAGATCTACTTGGACAGGGGTATGGCTACACCTTC
TRBV2,NA,TRBD1,TRBJ2-3,CASLRDRATDTQYF,TGTGCCAGCCTCCGGGACAGGGCCACAGATACGCAGTATTTT
TRBV5-1,NA,NA,TRBJ2-5,CASSWDRRGTQYF,TGCGCCAGCAGCTGGGACCGCAGGGGGACCCAGTACTTC
TRBV2,NA,NA,TRBJ1-6,CASRLTGLLYNSPLHF,TGTGCCAGCAGGTTAACAGGGTTGCTATATAATTCACCCCTCCACTTT
TRBV6-6,NA,TRBD1,TRBJ1-5,CASSLGTGVSGQPQHF,TGTGCCAGCAGTCTAGGGACAGGGGTGTCGGGTCAGCCCCAGCATTTT
TRBV4-1,NA,TRBD1,TRBJ1-6,CASSQDGTGSNSPLHF,TGCGCCAGCAGCCAAGATGGGACAGGGAGTAATTCACCCCTCCACTTT
TRBV7-8,few,NA,TRBJ1-3,CASSLLQGNTIYF,TGTGCCAGCAGCCTCCTACAGGGAAACACCATATATTTT
TRBV9,NA,NA,TRBJ2-1,CASSPRPTRGKYNEQFF,TGTGCCAGCAGCCCCCGCCCCACCCGGGGGAAGTACAATGAGCAGTTCTTC
TRBV5-3,once,TRBD1,TRBJ2-6,CARSGGWTGPCSGANVLTF,TGTGCCAGAAGCGGAGGTTGGACAGGACCTTGCTCTGGGGCCAACGTCCTGACTTTC
TRBV10-2,NA,TRBD1,TRBJ1-6,CASIRDRGGNSPLHF,TGCGCCAGCATCCGGGACAGGGGAGGTAATTCACCCCTCCACTTT
TRBV5-1,few,NA,TRBJ2-3,CASSLGGQGYTDTQYF,TGCGCCAGCAGCTTGGGAGGTCAGGGATACACAGATACGCAGTATTTT
TRBV7-2,NA,TRBD2,TRBJ2-1,CASSLAPPLAGGSSYNEQFF,TGTGCCAGCAGCTTAGCCCCCCCTCTAGCGGGGGGGAGCTCCTACAATGAGCAGTTCTTC
TRBV5-4,NA,TRBD2,TRBJ2-5,CASSLSSGGRETQYF,TGTGCCAGCAGCTTATCTAGCGGGGGCCGGGAGACCCAGTACTTC
TRBV3-1/TRBV3-2,NA,NA,TRBJ1-2,CASSQDRAGVDGYTF,TGTGCCAGCAGCCAAGATCGGGCAGGGGTTGACGGCTACACCTTC
TRBV9,NA,NA,TRBJ1-6,CASSARSGGVDNSPLHF,TGTGCCAGCAGCGCCCGATCCGGGGGAGTGGATAATTCACCCCTCCACTTT
TRBV18,NA,NA,TRBJ1-3,CASSPYSGAGNTIYF,TGTGCCAGCTCGCCGTACTCGGGTGCTGGAAACACCATATATTTT
TRBV9,few,TRBD2,TRBJ2-3,CASSVTRGGSTQYF,TGTGCCAGCAGCGTAACGCGGGGGGGCTCTACGCAGTATTTT
TRBV4-1,once,NA,TRBJ1-2,CASSQGIRDYYGYTF,TGCGCCAGCAGCCAGGGAATACGGGATTACTATGGCTACACCTTC
TRBV5-4,few,NA,TRBJ2-2,CASSFWLGSSTGELFF,TGTGCCAGCAGCTTCTGGTTGGGGAGCAGCACCGGGGAGCTGTTTTTT
TRBV14,NA,NA,TRBJ1-1,CASSQGAGIKAFF,TGTGCCAGCAGCCAAGGGGCAGGTATAAAAGCTTTCTTT
TRBV6-5,few,NA,TRBJ2-7,CASSRDNSYEQYF,TGTGCCAGCAGTCGGGACAACTCCTACGAGCAGTACTTC
TRBV7-9,NA,NA,TRBJ2-7,CASSSGAYEQYF,TGTGCCAGCAGCTCCGGGGCCTACGAGCAGTACTTC
TRBV6-6,NA,NA,TRBJ1-1,CASSYSRGARAFF,TGTGCCAGCAGTTACTCGCGGGGGGCCAGAGCTTTCTTT
TRBV20-1,NA,TRBD1,TRBJ2-3,CSASWASGQGPDTQYF,TGCAGTGCTAGTTGGGCTTCGGGACAGGGCCCAGATACGCAGTATTTT
TRBV5-1,few,NA,TRBJ1-2,CASSALPGTGNGGYTF,TGCGCCAGCAGCGCCCTCCCAGGGACTGGTAACGGTGGCTACACCTTC
TRBV2,NA,TRBD1,TRBJ2-1,CASSGRYRGSYNEQFF,TGTGCCAGCAGTGGTCGCTACAGGGGATCCTACAATGAGCAGTTCTTC
TRBV5-1,NA,TRBD2,TRBJ2-5,CASSPNPGTSAFQETQYF,TGCGCCAGCAGCCCTAACCCCGGGACTAGCGCATTCCAAGAGACCCAGTACTTC
TRBV12-3/TRBV12-4,NA,NA,TRBJ1-2,CASSFDRRYGYTF,TGTGCCAGCAGTTTTGACAGGCGGTATGGCTACACCTTC
TRBV6-5,NA,TRBD1,TRBJ2-5,CASDRGQETQYF,TGTGCCAGCGACAGGGGGCAAGAGACCCAGTACTTC
TRBV11-2,NA,TRBD1,TRBJ1-4,CASSQGQGNEKLFF,TGTGCCAGCAGCCAGGGACAGGGGAATGAAAAACTGTTTTTT
TRBV6-1,NA,NA,TRBJ2-1,CASSDRGNYNEQFF,TGTGCCAGCAGTGACCGGGGGAACTACAATGAGCAGTTCTTC
TRBV11-2,once,TRBD1,TRBJ2-1,CASSSAWTGGSEQFF,TGTGCCAGCAGCTCCGCCTGGACAGGGGGCAGTGAGCAGTTCTTC
TRBV6-5,NA,NA,TRBJ2-2,CASTPFTVNTGELFF,TGTGCCAGTACCCCCTTCACGGTGAACACCGGGGAGCTGTTTTTT
TRBV27,few,TRBD1,TRBJ1-4,CASSPSTGLKLFF,TGTGCCAGCAGTCCATCGACAGGGTTGAAACTGTTTTTT
TRBV19,NA,TRBD1,TRBJ1-2,CASSPAGQGGNYGYTF,TGTGCCAGTAGTCCGGCCGGACAGGGAGGTAACTATGGCTACACCTTC
TRBV9,NA,TRBD2,TRBJ2-2,CASGRGETWTGELFF,TGTGCCAGCGGGCGGGGGGAGACGTGGACCGGGGAGCTGTTTTTT
TRBV2,NA,TRBD1,TRBJ2-6,CAIRDREPGANVLTF,TGTGCCATAAGGGACAGGGAGCCTGGGGCCAACGTCCTGACTTTC
TRBV7-6,NA,TRBD1,TRBJ2-5,CASSLGQGAGETQYF,TGTGCCAGCAGCTTGGGACAGGGGGCTGGAGAGACCCAGTACTTC